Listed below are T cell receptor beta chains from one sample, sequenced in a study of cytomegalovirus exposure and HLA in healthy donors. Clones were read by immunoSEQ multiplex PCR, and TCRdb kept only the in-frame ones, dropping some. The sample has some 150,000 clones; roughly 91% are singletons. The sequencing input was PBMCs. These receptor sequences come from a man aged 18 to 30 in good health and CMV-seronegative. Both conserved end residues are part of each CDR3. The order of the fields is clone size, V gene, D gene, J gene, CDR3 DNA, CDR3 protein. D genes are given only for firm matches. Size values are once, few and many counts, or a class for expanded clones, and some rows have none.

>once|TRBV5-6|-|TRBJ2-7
TGTGCCAGCAGCTTGGGACAGGCATTCTACGAGCAGTACTTC
CASSLGQAFYEQYF
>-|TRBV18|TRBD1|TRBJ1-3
TGTGCCAGCTCAGCAGACAGGGCTTACGGAAACACCATATATTTT
CASSADRAYGNTIYF
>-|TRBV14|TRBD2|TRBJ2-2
TGTGCCAGCAGCCTCTTTAGCGGGTTCACCGGGGAGCTGTTTTTT
CASSLFSGFTGELFF
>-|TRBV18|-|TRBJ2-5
TGTGCCAGCTCACCAAGGGGCCAGGGGGGAGAGACCCAGTACTTC
CASSPRGQGGETQYF
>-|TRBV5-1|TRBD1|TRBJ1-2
TGCGCCAGCAGCTCCGCGGGACAGGGTGAAGGAGGCTACACCTTC
CASSSAGQGEGGYTF
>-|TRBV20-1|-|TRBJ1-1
TGCAGTGCTAGGGACAGACCTGAAGCTTTCTTT
CSARDRPEAFF
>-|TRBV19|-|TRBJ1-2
TGTGCCAGTAGCCAGGACAGAAGAGGTGGCTACACCTTC
CASSQDRRGGYTF
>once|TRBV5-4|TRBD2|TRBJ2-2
TGTGCCAGCAGTTCTAGACTAGCGGCTAGGGGCGGGGAGCTGTTTTTT
CASSSRLAARGGELFF
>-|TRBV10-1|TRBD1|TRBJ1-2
TGCGCCAGCAGCGATGGGACAGCTAACTATGGCTACACCTTC
CASSDGTANYGYTF
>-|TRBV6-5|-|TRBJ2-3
TGTGCCAGCAGTTATAGTCTGCGCGCTAAGGGGGATACGCAGTATTTT
CASSYSLRAKGDTQYF
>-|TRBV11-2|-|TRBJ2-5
TGTGCCAGCAGCTTAGATGGCGGGAACCAAGAGACCCAGTACTTC
CASSLDGGNQETQYF
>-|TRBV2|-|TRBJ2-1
TGTGCCAGCAGTGAAGGATCAGGTCCCCCTTTCAATGAGCAGTTCTTC
CASSEGSGPPFNEQFF
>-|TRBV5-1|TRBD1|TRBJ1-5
TGCGCCAGCAGCTTCGGGACAGTGGGACAGCCCCAGCATTTT
CASSFGTVGQPQHF
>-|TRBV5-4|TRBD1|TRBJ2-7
TGTGCCAGCAGCTTGGGGGCGACAGGGGTTTTGTTCTCCTACGAGCAGTACTTC
CASSLGATGVLFSYEQYF
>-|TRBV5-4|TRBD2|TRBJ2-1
TGTGCCAGCAGCTTAAAAGCGGGAACGGTACAGGAGCAGTTCTTC
CASSLKAGTVQEQFF
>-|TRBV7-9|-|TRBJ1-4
TGTGCCAGCAGCTCTGGAGCAACTAATGAAAAACTGTTTTTT
CASSSGATNEKLFF
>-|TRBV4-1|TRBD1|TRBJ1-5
TGCGCCAGCAGCCAGGGACAGTTATTCAATCAGCCCCAGCATTTT
CASSQGQLFNQPQHF
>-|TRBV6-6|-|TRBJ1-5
TGTGCCAGCAGTCCTCGACAGACCTCAGGCCCCCAGCATTTT
CASSPRQTSGPQHF
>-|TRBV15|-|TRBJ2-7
TGTGCCACCAGCAGTAGTTGGGGAGCGGCGGGGGAGCAGTACTTC
CATSSSWGAAGEQYF
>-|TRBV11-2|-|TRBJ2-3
TGTGCCAGCAGCTTAGATTTTGCTAGATCAGATACGCAGTATTTT
CASSLDFARSDTQYF
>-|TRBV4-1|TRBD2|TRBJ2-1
TGCGCCAGCAGCATCAGGGGCGGGGGGGCCGAAAATGAGCAGTTCTTC
CASSIRGGGAENEQFF
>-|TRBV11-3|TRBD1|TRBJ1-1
TGTGCCAGCAGCAGACAGGGGGACACTGAAGCTTTCTTT
CASSRQGDTEAFF
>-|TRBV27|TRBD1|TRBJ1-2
TGTGCCAGCAGTCTCCAAGGACAGGGGGCCGGCTACACCTTC
CASSLQGQGAGYTF
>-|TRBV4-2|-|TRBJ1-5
TGTGCCAGCAGCCAAGAGTCTAGCCCGGGCAATCAGCCCCAGCATTTT
CASSQESSPGNQPQHF
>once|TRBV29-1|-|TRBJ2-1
TGCAGCGTTTCCGGAAGGGGAGGCAATGAGCAGTTCTTC
CSVSGRGGNEQFF
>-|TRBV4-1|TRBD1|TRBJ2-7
TGCGCCAGCAGCCGACAAGTACAGGGGGGCTACGAGCAGTACTTC
CASSRQVQGGYEQYF
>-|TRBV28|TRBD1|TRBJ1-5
TGTGCCAGCAAGACCGTAGGGACAGGTGTAGGGAATCAGCCCCAGCATTTT
CASKTVGTGVGNQPQHF
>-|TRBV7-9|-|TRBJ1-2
TGTGCCAGTATTGGGGGCGCGGACTATGGCTACACCTTC
CASIGGADYGYTF
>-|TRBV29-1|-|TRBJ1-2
TGCAGCGTTGTTACAGGGAACTATGGCTACACCTTC
CSVVTGNYGYTF
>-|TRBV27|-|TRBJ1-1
TGTGCCAGCAGTTTATCGTGGCGGTCGAACACTGAAGCTTTCTTT
CASSLSWRSNTEAFF
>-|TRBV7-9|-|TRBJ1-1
TGTGCCAGCAGCTTAGCGGGGGAGGGCACTGAAGCTTTCTTT
CASSLAGEGTEAFF
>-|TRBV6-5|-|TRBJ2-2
TGTGCCAGCAGTTTAGGGGAGCTGTTTTTT
CASSLGELFF
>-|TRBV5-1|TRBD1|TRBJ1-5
TGCGCCAGCAGCTTGGGGGCAGGGGGAAGCCAGCCCCAGCATTTT
CASSLGAGGSQPQHF
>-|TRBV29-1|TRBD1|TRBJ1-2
TGCAGCGCCCGACAGGGACCGAACTATGGCTACACCTTC
CSARQGPNYGYTF
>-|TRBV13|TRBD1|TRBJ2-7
TGTGCCAGCAGCTACCGGGACAGAACCTACGAGCAGTACTTC
CASSYRDRTYEQYF